This T cell receptor (beta chain) was recorded in a study of CXCR3-negative and CXCR3-positive naive CD8 T cells. Through 5' RACE with UMI labels, the TRB cDNA libraries were prepared. Following a re-call of the 5' RACE reads, TCRdb has one entry per CDR3 protein and lacks DNA. The sample holds 8,000 to 10,000 distinct CDR3 sequences. The study's findings and limits: Naive cells used TRBV-TRBJ genes in much the same way whether CXCR3-negative or CXCR3-positive; memory cells did not.

Of note for this clonotype: No antigen is known for it.

CDR1 and CDR2 (germline): SEHNR, FQNEAQ (reference sequence). The length of the CDR3 is 14 residues. The receptor's source is a human donor in good health. Some clones in this sample may be carry-over from other donors' samples. The chain employs TRBV7-9 and TRBJ2-1. The material sequenced was naive CXCR3- CD8+ T cells from blood. The subset here: CD45RO-CCR7+CD27+CD95- naive CD8+ T cells lacking CXCR3 (TNR3-). CDR3 in amino acids: CASSLTESYNEQFF.